This passage covers 6 T cell receptor beta chains from one sample sequenced in a study of tumor-infiltrating lymphocytes in localized non-small cell lung cancer (dated by TCRdb to the early 2020s). The receptor library was made with the immunoSEQ multiplex PCR assay. The table was pulled from immuneACCESS by TCRdb, which kept in-frame rearrangements only. Such tables lose some clones; where checked, under half of the loss comes from unresolved V genes, and the rest has no known cause. Recorded for this sample are around 13,000 clones; around 68% of them occurred a single time. Together, the top ten hold around a tenth of the sample. Specimen: uninvolved lung tissue not adjacent to the tumor. Every receptor here comes from a human donor with non-small cell lung cancer.

The chain links TRBV20-1 to TRBJ2-1; D is ambiguous. V lost 4 bases and J 4 bases, leaving 2 bases between the germline ends. This CDR3 is built from 10 residues. The V gene's germline CDR1 is DFQATT and CDR2 SNEGSKA (reference sequence). The CDR3 loop is CSAKYNEQFF. The CDR3 coding sequence is TGCAGTGCTAAATACAATGAGCAGTTCTTC.

The rearrangement links TRBV28 to TRBJ1-1, with D uncertain. The CDR3 extends over 15 amino acids. The V end lost 5 bases, the J end lost 7 bases, and 20 bases lay between the germline ends. CDR1 is MDHEN, CDR2 SYDVKM, per germline. In nucleotides, the CDR3 is TGTGCCAGCAGTCCGGCCCCGGGCCTGCTTATTGAAGCTTTCTTT. It encodes CASSPAPGLLIEAFF.

This clone has just a few counts. This chain links TRBV28 with TRBJ1-2; TRBD1 agrees at 7 bases. V was pared by 7 bases and J by 2 bases, with 10 bases of the junction left unmatched. The germline V gene encodes CDR1 MDHEN and CDR2 SYDVKM. The CDR3 has 15 amino acids. The CDR3 reads CASTPTGAENYGYTF. In nucleotides, the CDR3 is TGTGCCAGCACCCCTACAGGGGCGGAAAACTATGGCTACACCTTC.

The chain employs TRBV7-2 and TRBJ2-6; D is perhaps TRBD1 (6 bases). The V end was cut by 5 bases, the J end by 3 bases, with 11 bases between. This CDR3 is built from 15 residues. The V gene's germline CDR1 is SGHTA and CDR2 FQGNSA. CDR3 in amino acids: CASSLQGGGANVLTF. The CDR3, as DNA: TGTGCCAGCAGCCTACAGGGTGGTGGGGCCAACGTCCTGACTTTC.

This clone has only a few counts. The CDR3 DNA follows: TGCAGCGTCGACAGCCTCGACACCGGGGAGCTGTTTTTT. Translated: CSVDSLDTGELFF. The chain links TRBV29-1 to TRBJ2-2; the D gene is possibly TRBD1 (5 bases). V was clipped by 6 bases and J by 3 bases, with 11 bases between them. Germline V gene sequence: CDR1 SQVTM, CDR2 ANQGSEA. This CDR3 is built from 13 residues.

CDR3 in DNA: TGTGCCAGCAGTGAATATGGACAGGGTGGGAACTATGGCTACACCTTC. Its translation: CASSEYGQGGNYGYTF. The chain joins TRBV25-1 to TRBJ1-2; TRBD1 matches at 8 bases. The CDR3 is 16 amino acids. CDR1 is MGHDK and CDR2 is SYGVNS in the germline V gene. The V segment lost 0 bases and the J segment 2 bases; nucleotides outside the gene matches: 5.